This T cell receptor (beta chain) derives from a study of shared clonotypes between healthy human individuals. Every immunoSEQ plate was one replicate of a subset's evenly spread DNA. The assay was immunoSEQ multiplex PCR, and TCRdb's table has in-frame clones only and misses some. The sample includes approximately 340,000 clones, around 72% of them seen just once. Overall study results and limits: Having only a few donors restricted how much genetic and exposure-history diversity was captured.

The J segment lost 1 base and the V segment lost 1 base, leaving 4 bases of the junction unmatched. Germline V gene lookup returns CDR1 MDHEN and CDR2 SYDVKM. This CDR3 comprises 15 residues. Concerning this clone itself: Its specificity is unknown.

This sequence joins TRBV28 and TRBJ2-7, with 7 bases that match TRBD1. Sequenced: memory CD4+ T cells sorted from blood. Subset specified: CD45RA-negative fraction. This sequence originates from a young man in good health. Here the CDR3 reads CASSLSVTGSYEQYF. CDR3 in DNA: TGTGCCAGCAGTTTATCCGTGACAGGGTCCTACGAGCAGTACTTC.